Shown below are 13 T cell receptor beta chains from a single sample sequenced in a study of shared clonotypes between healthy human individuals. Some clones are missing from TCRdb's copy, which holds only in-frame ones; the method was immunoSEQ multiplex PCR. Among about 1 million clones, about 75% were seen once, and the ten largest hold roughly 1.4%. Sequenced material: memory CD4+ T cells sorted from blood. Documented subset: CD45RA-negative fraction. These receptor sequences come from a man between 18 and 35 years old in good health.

The CDR3 bases are TGTGCCAGCTTCCGCGGCGGGGTTCCCTATGGCTACACCTTC. As protein: CASFRGGVPYGYTF. The rearrangement links TRBV28 to TRBJ1-2; D is unresolved. The CDR3 spans 14 residues. Germline CDR1 MDHEN, CDR2 SYDVKM. V dropped 8 bases and J dropped 4 bases, with 17 bases sitting between them.

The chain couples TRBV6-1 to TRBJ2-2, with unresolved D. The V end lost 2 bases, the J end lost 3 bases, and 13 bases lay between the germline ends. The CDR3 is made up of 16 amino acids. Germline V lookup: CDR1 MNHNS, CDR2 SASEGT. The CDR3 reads CASSELRDRDTGELFF. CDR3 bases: TGTGCCAGCAGTGAACTCCGAGACCGAGACACCGGGGAGCTGTTTTTT.

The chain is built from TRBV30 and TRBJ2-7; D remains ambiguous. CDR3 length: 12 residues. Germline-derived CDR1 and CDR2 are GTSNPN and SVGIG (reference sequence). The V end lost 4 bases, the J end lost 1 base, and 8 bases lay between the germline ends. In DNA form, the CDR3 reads TGTGCCTGGAATCAGGCGTCCTACGAGCAGTACTTC. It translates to CAWNQASYEQYF.

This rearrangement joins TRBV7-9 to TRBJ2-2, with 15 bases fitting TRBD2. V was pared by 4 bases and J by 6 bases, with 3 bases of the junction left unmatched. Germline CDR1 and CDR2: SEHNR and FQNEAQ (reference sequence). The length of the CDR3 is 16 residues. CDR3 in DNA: TGTGCCAGCAGCTCGGGACTAGCGGGAGGCTCCGGGGAGCTGTTTTTT. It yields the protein CASSSGLAGGSGELFF. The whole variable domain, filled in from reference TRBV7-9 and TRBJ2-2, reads DTGVSQNPRHKITKRGQNVTFRCDPISEHNRLYWYRQTLGQGPEFLTYFQNEAQLEKSRLLSDRFSAERPKGSFSTLEIQRTEQGDSAMYLCASSSGLAGGSGELFFGEGSRLTVL.

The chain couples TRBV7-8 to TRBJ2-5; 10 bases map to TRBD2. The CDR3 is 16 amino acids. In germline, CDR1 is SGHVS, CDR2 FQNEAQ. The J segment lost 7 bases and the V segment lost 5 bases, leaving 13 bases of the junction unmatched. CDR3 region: CASSPLASGSSGTQYF. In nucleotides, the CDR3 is TGTGCCAGCAGCCCCCTGGCTAGCGGGAGCAGTGGGACCCAGTACTTC.

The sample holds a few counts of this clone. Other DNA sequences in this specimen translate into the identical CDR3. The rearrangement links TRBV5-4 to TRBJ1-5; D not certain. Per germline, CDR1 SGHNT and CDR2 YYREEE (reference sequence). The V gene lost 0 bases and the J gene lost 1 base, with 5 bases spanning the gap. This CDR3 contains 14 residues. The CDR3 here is CASSLGGSNQPQHF. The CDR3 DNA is TGTGCCAGCAGCTTGGGGGGAAGCAATCAGCCCCAGCATTTT.

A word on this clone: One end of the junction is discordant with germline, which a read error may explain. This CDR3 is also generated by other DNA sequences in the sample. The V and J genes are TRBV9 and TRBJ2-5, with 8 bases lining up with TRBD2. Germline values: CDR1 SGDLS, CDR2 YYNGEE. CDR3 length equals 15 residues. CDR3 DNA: TGTGCCAGCAGCGCGGGACTAGGGTTCCCAGAGACCCAATACTTC. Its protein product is CASSAGLGFPETQYF.

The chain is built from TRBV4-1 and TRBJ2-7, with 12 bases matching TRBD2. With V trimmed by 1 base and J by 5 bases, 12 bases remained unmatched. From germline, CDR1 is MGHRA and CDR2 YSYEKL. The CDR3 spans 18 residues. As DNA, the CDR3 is TGCGCCAGCAGCCAAGTTGGGCTAGCGGGGGGGCTGATGAACGAGCAGTACTTC. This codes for CASSQVGLAGGLMNEQYF.

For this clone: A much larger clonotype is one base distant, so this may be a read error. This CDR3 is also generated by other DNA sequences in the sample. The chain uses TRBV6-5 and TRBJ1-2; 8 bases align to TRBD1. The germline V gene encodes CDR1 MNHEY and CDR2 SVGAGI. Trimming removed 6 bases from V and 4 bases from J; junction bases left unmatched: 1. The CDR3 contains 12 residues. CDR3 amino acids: CASSGQGYGYTF. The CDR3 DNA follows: TGTGCCAGCAGCGGACAGGGCTATGGCTACACCTTC.

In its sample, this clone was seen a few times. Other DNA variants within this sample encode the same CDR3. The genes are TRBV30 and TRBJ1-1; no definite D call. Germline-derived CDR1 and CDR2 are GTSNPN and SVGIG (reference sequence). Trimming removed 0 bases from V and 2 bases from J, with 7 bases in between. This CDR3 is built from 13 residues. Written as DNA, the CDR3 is TGTGCCTGGAGTGTAACAGTTAACACTGAAGCTTTCTTT. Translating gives CAWSVTVNTEAFF.

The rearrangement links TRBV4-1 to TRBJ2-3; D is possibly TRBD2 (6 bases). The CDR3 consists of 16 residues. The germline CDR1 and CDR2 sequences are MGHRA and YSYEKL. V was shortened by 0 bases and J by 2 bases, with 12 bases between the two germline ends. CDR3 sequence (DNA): TGCGCCAGCAGCCAAGAGGCCAGCGGGTACACAGATACGCAGTATTTT. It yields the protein CASSQEASGYTDTQYF.

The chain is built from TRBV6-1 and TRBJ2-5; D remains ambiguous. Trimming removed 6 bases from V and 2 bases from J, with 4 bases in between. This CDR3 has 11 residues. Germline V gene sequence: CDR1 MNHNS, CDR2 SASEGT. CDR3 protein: CASRVQETQYF. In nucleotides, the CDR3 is TGTGCCAGCAGAGTTCAAGAGACCCAGTACTTC.

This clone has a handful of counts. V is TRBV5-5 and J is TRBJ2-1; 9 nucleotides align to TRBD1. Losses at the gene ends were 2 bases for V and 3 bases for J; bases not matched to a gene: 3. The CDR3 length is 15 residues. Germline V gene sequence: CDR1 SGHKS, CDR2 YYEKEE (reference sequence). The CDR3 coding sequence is TGTGCCAGCAGCTTACGGGACAGGGACTACAATGAGCAGTTCTTC. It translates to CASSLRDRDYNEQFF. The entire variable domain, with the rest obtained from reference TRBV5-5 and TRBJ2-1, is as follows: DAGVTQSPTHLIKTRGQQVTLRCSPISGHKSVSWYQQVLGQGPQFIFQYYEKEERGRGNFPDRFSARQFPNYSSELNVNALLLGDSALYLCASSLRDRDYNEQFFGPGTRLTVL.